This T cell receptor beta chain emerged from a study of beta chain features in type 1 diabetes. V was clipped by 4 bases and J by 8 bases, with 15 bases between them. The CDR3 has 15 residues. The germline V gene has CDR1 KGHSH and CDR2 LQKENI. Study-wide findings and caveats: Within each of all four CD4+ subsets, Type 1 diabetes patients had TCRB CDR3s that were moderately but significantly shorter.

Since all of the isolated RNA was reverse transcribed, expressed TCRB transcripts were what got sequenced. Sequenced by immunoSEQ multiplex PCR; TCRdb stores in-frame clones only, minus some. The sample carries 640,000 or so clones, about an eighth recorded once. As regards this clone: Its matching antigen is unknown.

The chain combines TRBV18 with TRBJ1-6; D is possibly TRBD1 (5 bases). The sequenced material came from naive CD4+ T cells from blood. The sequence derives from a man between 18 and 35 years old with type 1 diabetes. The CDR3 sequence is CASSLRGGSDSPLHF. The DNA of the CDR3 is TGTGCCAGCTCACTTCGCGGGGGATCCGATTCACCCCTCCACTTT.